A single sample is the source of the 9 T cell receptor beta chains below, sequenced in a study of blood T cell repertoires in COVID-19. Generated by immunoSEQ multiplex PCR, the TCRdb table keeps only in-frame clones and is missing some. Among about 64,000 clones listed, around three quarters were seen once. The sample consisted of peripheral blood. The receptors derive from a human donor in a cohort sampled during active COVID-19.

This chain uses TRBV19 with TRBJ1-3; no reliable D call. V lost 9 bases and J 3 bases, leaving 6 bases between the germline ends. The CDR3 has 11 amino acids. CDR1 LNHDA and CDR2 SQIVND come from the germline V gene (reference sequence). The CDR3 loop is CASRSGNTIYF. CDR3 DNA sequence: TGTGCCAGCCGTAGTGGAAACACCATATATTTT.

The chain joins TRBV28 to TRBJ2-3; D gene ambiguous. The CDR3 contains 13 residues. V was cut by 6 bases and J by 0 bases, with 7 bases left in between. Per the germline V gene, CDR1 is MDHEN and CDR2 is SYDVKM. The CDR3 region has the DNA TGTGCCAGCAGGACACCTAGCACAGATACGCAGTATTTT. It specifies CASRTPSTDTQYF.

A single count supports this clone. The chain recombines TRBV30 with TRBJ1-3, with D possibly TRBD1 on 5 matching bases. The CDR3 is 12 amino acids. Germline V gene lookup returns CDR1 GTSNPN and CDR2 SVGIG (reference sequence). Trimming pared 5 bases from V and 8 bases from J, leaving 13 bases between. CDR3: CAWLKGEHTIYF. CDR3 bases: TGTGCCTGGCTGAAAGGGGAACACACCATATATTTT.

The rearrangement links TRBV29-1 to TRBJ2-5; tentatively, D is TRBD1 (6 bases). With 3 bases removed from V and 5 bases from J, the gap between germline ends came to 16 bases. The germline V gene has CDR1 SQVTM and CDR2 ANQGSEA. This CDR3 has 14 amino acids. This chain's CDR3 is CSVDSGGPQETQYF. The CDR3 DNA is TGCAGCGTTGATTCTGGGGGCCCTCAGGAGACCCAGTACTTC.

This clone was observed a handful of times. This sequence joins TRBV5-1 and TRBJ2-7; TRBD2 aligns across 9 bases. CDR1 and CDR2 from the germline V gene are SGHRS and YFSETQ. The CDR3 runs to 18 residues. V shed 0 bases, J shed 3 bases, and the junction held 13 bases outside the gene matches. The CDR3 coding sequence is TGCGCCAGCAGCTTGGTCCCACCCGGGCTAGCGGGGAACTACGAGCAGTACTTC. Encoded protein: CASSLVPPGLAGNYEQYF.

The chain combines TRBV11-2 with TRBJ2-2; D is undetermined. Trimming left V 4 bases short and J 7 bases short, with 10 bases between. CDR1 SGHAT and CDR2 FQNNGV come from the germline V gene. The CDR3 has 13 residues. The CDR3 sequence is CASSSTTIGELFF. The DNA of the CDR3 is TGTGCCAGCAGCTCCACTACTATCGGGGAGCTGTTTTTT.

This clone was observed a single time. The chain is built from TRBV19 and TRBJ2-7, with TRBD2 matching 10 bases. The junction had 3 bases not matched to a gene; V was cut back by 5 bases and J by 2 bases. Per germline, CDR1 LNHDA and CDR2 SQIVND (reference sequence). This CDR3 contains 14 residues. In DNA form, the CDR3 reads TGTGCCAGTAGTGGACTAGCGGAACCCTACGAGCAGTACTTC. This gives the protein CASSGLAEPYEQYF.

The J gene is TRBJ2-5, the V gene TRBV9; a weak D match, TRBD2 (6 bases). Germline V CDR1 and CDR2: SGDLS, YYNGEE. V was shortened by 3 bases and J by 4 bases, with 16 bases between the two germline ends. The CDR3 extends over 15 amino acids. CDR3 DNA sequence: TGTGCCAGCAGCGCCTTCGGGGGAGCCCCAGAGACCCAGTACTTC. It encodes CASSAFGGAPETQYF.

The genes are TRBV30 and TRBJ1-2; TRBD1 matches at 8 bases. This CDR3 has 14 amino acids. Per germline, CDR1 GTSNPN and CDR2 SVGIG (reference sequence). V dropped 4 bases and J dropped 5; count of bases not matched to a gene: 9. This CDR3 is CAWTSPGGGYGYTF. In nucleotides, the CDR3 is TGTGCCTGGACATCTCCAGGGGGCGGGTATGGCTACACCTTC.